The TCR beta chain under discussion was sequenced for a study of cytomegalovirus exposure and HLA in healthy donors. The overall study: An earlier analysis identified 117 million unique TCR beta sequences in approximately 190 million T cells.

Both 60 Vbeta primers and 13 Jbeta primers went into the PCR. In the study's own analysis: Approximately 73 million unique TCR beta chains, 9.5 million to 14 million shared, were counted in a later analysis. TCRdb's copy holds only in-frame clones and misses some; the assay was immunoSEQ multiplex PCR. Clonal size and the V and J genes are those of that table, whereas D and trimming came from the DNA. In the table there are under 200,000 clones, approximately 75% of which are singletons. The germline V gene encodes CDR1 SSHAT and CDR2 FNYEAQ (reference sequence). V was shortened by 2 bases and J by 5 bases, with 21 bases between the two germline ends. CDR3 length equals 17 residues. Each donor's status was that of a healthy bone marrow donor.

What was sequenced was PBMCs. The receptor was isolated from a man aged 25-45 years in good health and CMV-seropositive. The chain carries TRBV7-7 and TRBJ2-5; maybe TRBD2 (7 bases). Written as DNA, the CDR3 is TGTGCCAGCAGCTTAAGGGGGGGAATCTCCGGTTCGGAGACCCAGTACTTC. Its translation is CASSLRGGISGSETQYF. Full variable domain (outside the CDR3, taken from reference TRBV7-7 and TRBJ2-5): GAGVSQSPRYKVTKRGQDVTLRCDPISSHATLYWYQQALGQGPEFLTYFNYEAQPDKSGLPSDRFSAERPEGSISTLTIQRTEQRDSAMYRCASSLRGGISGSETQYFGPGTRLLVL.